This T cell receptor (beta chain) was recorded in a study of Graves' ophthalmopathy and Graves' hyperthyroidism. Study observations and caveats: Ophthalmopathy progression prediction by the model yielded a sensitivity of around 68% and a specificity of roughly 72%.

Worth noting for this clonotype: Antigen unknown.

Other autoimmune disease, uncontrolled infection, pregnancy and lactation led to exclusion. Amplification of TCR beta CDR3 regions used RNA transcripts. HTBI-primed RT-PCR formed the first round, and a multiplex PCR formed the second. TCRdb passed the multiplex PCR reads through MiXCR, listing each CDR3 protein once. Altogether almost 750,000 distinct CDR3 sequences are present, 40% being singletons, with the ten largest covering approximately 43%. Trimming removed 0 bases from V and 7 bases from J, with 7 bases in between. Germline V gene lookup returns CDR1 MGHRA and CDR2 YSYEKL. The CDR3 spans 13 residues.

The material sequenced was peripheral blood. This chain uses TRBV4-1 with TRBJ1-5; D remains unclear. This clonotype was sampled from an adult man with Graves' ophthalmopathy. The CDR3 loop reads CASSQEDGQPQHF. CDR3 in DNA: TGCGCCAGCAGCCAAGAGGACGGCCAGCCCCAGCATTTT.